This is a list of T cell receptor beta chains from one sample in a study of post-analysis software for immune sequencing data. TCRdb used MiXCR to reprocess the PCR reads, holding one entry per CDR3 protein. The sample carries about 760,000 distinct CDR3 sequences, 25% to 30% recorded once. Source material: blood. These receptors came from a girl aged 5 to 17 with multiple sclerosis. The CDR3 runs from the conserved cysteine through the conserved F or W. Fields, in order: V gene, CDR3 length, J gene, clone size, D gene, CDR3 protein, CDR3 DNA. A D gene is named only where the DNA matches it firmly. The size field is filled for only some rows; it gives once, few, many or a size class.

TRBV9	14	TRBJ2-7	-	-	CASSPRDKAYEQYF	TGTGCCAGCAGCCCCCGGGACAAAGCCTACGAGCAGTACTTC
TRBV14	16	TRBJ2-3	once	-	CASSQGWSGITDTQYF	TGTGCCAGCAGCCAAGGTTGGAGCGGTATCACAGATACGCAGTATTTT
TRBV11-3	19	TRBJ2-1	-	-	CASSLGSVGGANRGNEQFF	TGTGCCAGCAGCTTAGGGTCGGTCGGGGGAGCCAACAGGGGCAATGAGCAGTTCTTC
TRBV4-3	14	TRBJ1-2	-	TRBD1	CASSQLQGASGYTF	TGCGCCAGCAGCCAACTTCAGGGGGCGTCGGGCTACACCTTC
TRBV7-9	13	TRBJ1-6	-	TRBD1	CATHSQGNSPLHF	TGTGCCACTCACTCACAGGGGAATTCACCCCTCCACTTT
TRBV27	20	TRBJ2-3	-	TRBD2	CASSFSTAVTSGSVTDTQYF	TGTGCCAGCAGTTTTTCGACGGCAGTAACTAGCGGGAGTGTGACAGATACGCAGTATTTT
TRBV5-1	15	TRBJ1-2	-	TRBD1	CASSLTGGFDYGYTF	TGCGCCAGCAGCTTGACAGGGGGCTTTGACTATGGCTACACCTTC
TRBV6-2/TRBV6-3	15	TRBJ2-1	few	TRBD2	CASRESGTVYNEQFF	TGTGCCAGCAGAGAAAGCGGGACGGTTTACAATGAGCAGTTCTTC
TRBV12-3/TRBV12-4	14	TRBJ1-1	-	-	CASRFSGGNTEAFF	TGTGCCAGCAGGTTCTCGGGGGGGAACACTGAAGCTTTCTTT
TRBV4-3	16	TRBJ1-2	-	-	CASGQDSTGLNYGYTF	TGCGCCAGCGGCCAAGATAGTACAGGATTGAACTATGGCTACACCTTC